The 20 T cell receptor beta chains in this list originate from one sample, sequenced in a study of response to subunit inactivated influenza vaccine. TCRdb re-called the RT-PCR reads through MiXCR, storing one row per CDR3 protein. Here the sample spans about 570,000 distinct CDR3 sequences, over 9.5% being singletons. Sequenced here: PBMCs from blood, sampled on the day of vaccination. Receptors were obtained from a man aged 50-60 years who received an inactivated influenza vaccine.

This rearrangement joins TRBV30 to TRBJ2-5; 10 bases are a match to TRBD2. V was clipped by 0 bases and J by 2 bases; unmatched bases: 3. The length of the CDR3 is 15 residues. Germline V gene data show CDR1 as GTSNPN and CDR2 as SVGIG (reference sequence). The CDR3 DNA follows: TGTGCCTGGAGTGTTGGACTAGCGGAGCAAGAGACCCAGTACTTC. It codes for CAWSVGLAEQETQYF.

This clonotype was observed many times. The V and J genes are TRBV4-1 and TRBJ2-3; D unresolved. Germline V gene lookup returns CDR1 MGHRA and CDR2 YSYEKL. V gave up 0 bases and J gave up 7 bases, with 8 bases separating them. This CDR3 has 13 amino acids. The DNA for the CDR3 is TGCGCCAGCAGCCAAGATCATAAGAATACGCAGTATTTT. This gives the protein CASSQDHKNTQYF.

V gene TRBV29-1 combines with J gene TRBJ1-5, with D unclear. CDR3 length: 12 amino acids. The V end was cut by 6 bases, the J end by 1 base, with 7 bases between. The germline CDR1 and CDR2 sequences are SQVTM and ANQGSEA. The CDR3 region is CSVAESNQPQHF. The CDR3 DNA reads as TGCAGCGTAGCAGAGAGCAATCAGCCCCAGCATTTT.

There are many counts of this clonotype. This chain links TRBV20-1 with TRBJ1-2; D unclear. Germline CDR1 is DFQATT and CDR2 is SNEGSKA (reference sequence). This CDR3 contains 14 residues. V lost 0 bases to trimming and J lost 10 bases, with 18 bases between them. The CDR3 reads CSAREGKAGGFYTF. CDR3 coding DNA: TGCAGTGCTAGAGAAGGGAAAGCGGGAGGGTTCTACACCTTC.

This clonotype was recorded at least ten times. The chain couples TRBV12-3 or TRBV12-4 to TRBJ1-5; tentatively, D is TRBD1 (6 bases). The CDR3 is made up of 12 amino acids. The ends were cut back, 4 bases at V and 11 bases at J, with 12 bases in the middle. The CDR3 sequence: CASSSGTPAQHF. In nucleotides, the CDR3 is TGTGCCAGCAGTTCCGGGACACCGGCCCAGCATTTT.

At least ten counts were recorded for this clonotype. The gene calls are TRBV5-1 and TRBJ1-1; perhaps TRBD1 as D (6 bases). Germline V gives CDR1 SGHRS, CDR2 YFSETQ. Between the trimmed V and J ends, which lost 2 bases and 3 bases, there was a span of 17 bases. The CDR3 totals 16 residues. Written as DNA, the CDR3 is TGCGCCAGCAGCTTCGCCCAGCTGGGGGCCTACACTGAAGCTTTCTTT. Its translation: CASSFAQLGAYTEAFF.

At least ten counts were recorded for this clonotype. The chain joins TRBV5-1 to TRBJ2-7; D possibly corresponds to TRBD1 (6 bases). V shed 3 bases and J shed 1 base, with 14 bases lying between them. CDR1 and CDR2 (germline): SGHRS, YFSETQ. The CDR3 runs 15 residues. CDR3: CASSSLPTGSYEQYF. DNA of the CDR3: TGCGCCAGCAGCTCCCTTCCGACAGGATCCTACGAGCAGTACTTC.

This clonotype has a handful of counts. J is TRBJ1-5 and V is TRBV10-2; D may be TRBD1 (6 bases). V lost 6 bases to trimming and J lost 3 bases, with 9 bases between them. The CDR3 is 13 residues long. From germline, CDR1 is WSHSY and CDR2 SAAADI. In DNA, the CDR3 is TGCGCCAGCAGGGGACACATCAATCAGCCCCAGCATTTT. It yields the protein CASRGHINQPQHF.

This clonotype was seen a handful of times. The chain recombines TRBV2 with TRBJ2-7, with D tentatively TRBD1 (5 bases). This CDR3 is built from 15 residues. Germline loops: CDR1 SNHLY, CDR2 FYNNEI. V was shortened by 8 bases and J by 2 bases, with 19 bases between the two germline ends. CDR3 in DNA: TGTGCCAGCTACCCAAGACCGCAGGGAACCTACGAGCAGTACTTC. This translates into CASYPRPQGTYEQYF.

This clonotype was seen only a few times. The gene calls are TRBV7-9 and TRBJ2-3, with no clear D. From germline, CDR1 is SEHNR and CDR2 FQNEAQ (reference sequence). The germline V and J ends were trimmed by 5 bases and 3 bases, with 6 bases remaining between them. There are 12 residues in the CDR3. Written as DNA, the CDR3 is TGTGCCAGCAGCCCTTGGACAGATACGCAGTATTTT. It is translated as CASSPWTDTQYF. The complete variable domain, with remaining parts taken from reference TRBV7-9 and TRBJ2-3, reads DTGVSQNPRHKITKRGQNVTFRCDPISEHNRLYWYRQTLGQGPEFLTYFQNEAQLEKSRLLSDRFSAERPKGSFSTLEIQRTEQGDSAMYLCASSPWTDTQYFGPGTRLTVL.

The V gene is TRBV7-2, the J gene TRBJ2-5; 11 bases line up with TRBD2. V trimming: 3 bases; J trimming: 10 bases; junction bases outside the gene matches: 7. This CDR3 has 14 residues. CDR1 is SGHTA and CDR2 is FQGNSA in the germline V gene. CDR3 amino acids: CASSFLSGRASQYF. In DNA form, the CDR3 reads TGTGCCAGCAGCTTCCTTAGCGGGAGGGCAAGCCAGTACTTC.

The V gene is TRBV5-6, the J gene TRBJ1-5; no clear D. CDR3 size: 15 residues. Trimming took off 2 bases at V and 1 base at J, with 10 bases between the two ends. Per the germline V gene, CDR1 is SGHDT and CDR2 is YYEEEE. The CDR3 is CASSLSTASNQPQHF. For the CDR3, the DNA is TGTGCCAGCAGCTTATCGACCGCGAGCAATCAGCCCCAGCATTTT. The whole variable domain, remainder taken from reference TRBV5-6 and TRBJ1-5, is DAGVTQSPTHLIKTRGQQVTLRCSPKSGHDTVSWYQQALGQGPQFIFQYYEEEERQRGNFPDRFSGHQFPNYSSELNVNALLLGDSALYLCASSLSTASNQPQHFGDGTRLSIL.

This chain links TRBV7-8 with TRBJ2-4; the D is unclear. The CDR3 sequence is 15 residues long. The V gene's germline CDR1 is SGHVS and CDR2 FQNEAQ. Trimming left V 3 bases short and J 2 bases short, with 11 bases between. Here the CDR3 DNA reads TGTGCCAGCAGCTTGCACCCGCCGACCAAAAACATTCAGTACTTC. This gives the protein CASSLHPPTKNIQYF.

This sequence joins TRBV28 and TRBJ2-2; 7 bases match TRBD1. V shed 6 bases, J shed 4 bases, and the junction held 8 bases outside the gene matches. The CDR3 contains 15 residues. From germline, CDR1 is MDHEN and CDR2 SYDVKM. CDR3 in amino acids: CASRIGQVSTGELFF. CDR3 nucleotides: TGTGCCAGCAGGATCGGACAGGTTAGCACCGGGGAGCTGTTTTTT.

This clonotype was seen more than once but under ten times. The genes are TRBV25-1 and TRBJ2-5, with D possibly being TRBD1 or TRBD2 (6 bases each). The CDR3 runs to 16 residues. The germline V and J ends were trimmed by 0 bases and 2 bases, with 13 bases remaining between them. The V gene's germline CDR1 is MGHDK and CDR2 SYGVNS. Here the CDR3 reads CASSEYKGGSQETQYF. The CDR3 nucleotides are TGTGCCAGCAGTGAATACAAGGGGGGCTCTCAAGAGACCCAGTACTTC. The full variable domain, with the rest looked up from reference TRBV25-1 and TRBJ2-5, is EADIYQTPRYLVIGTGKKITLECSQTMGHDKMYWYQQDPGMELHLIHYSYGVNSTEKGDLSSESTVSRIRTEHFPLTLESARPSHTSQYLCASSEYKGGSQETQYFGPGTRLLVL.

As for this clonotype: One junction end disagrees with the germline gene, perhaps due to a read error. The chain links TRBV2 to TRBJ2-7; no firm D call. The CDR3 is 15 residues long. Germline V gene sequence: CDR1 SNHLY, CDR2 FYNNEI. CDR3 sequence: CASREALPSPYEQYF. DNA for the CDR3: TGTGCCAGCAGGGAAGCTCTCCCCTCTCCCTACGAGCAGTACTTC.

In its sample, this clonotype was seen a few times. V is TRBV6-2 or TRBV6-3 and J is TRBJ2-5; D unresolved. From germline, CDR1 is MNHEY and CDR2 SVGEGT. This CDR3 region has 12 residues. V gave up 1 base and J gave up 4 bases, with 4 bases separating them. The CDR3 DNA is TGTGCCAGCAGTTACTGGAGAGAGACCCAGTACTTC. Translation gives CASSYWRETQYF.

CDR3 DNA: TGTGCCAGCAGCCCCGGGAGTACAACCGGGGAGCTGTTTTTT. It encodes CASSPGSTTGELFF. The genes are TRBV7-9 and TRBJ2-2; D possibly corresponds to TRBD2 (6 bases). Trimming pared 5 bases from V and 5 bases from J, leaving 12 bases between. The CDR3 is made up of 14 amino acids. Germline V lookup: CDR1 SEHNR, CDR2 FQNEAQ (reference sequence).

This chain links TRBV7-2 with TRBJ2-2; the match to TRBD2 covers 8 bases. This CDR3 comprises 15 residues. The junction had 7 bases not matched to a gene; V was cut back by 5 bases and J by 5 bases. Germline V lookup: CDR1 SGHTA, CDR2 FQGNSA. The CDR3 loop is CASSQSGGTTGELFF. For the CDR3, the DNA is TGTGCCAGCAGCCAAAGCGGGGGTACGACCGGGGAGCTGTTTTTT.

V and J are TRBV14 and TRBJ2-1; D is undetermined. V was shortened by 1 base and J by 0 bases, with 7 bases between the two germline ends. Germline values: CDR1 SGHDN, CDR2 FVKESK. The length of the CDR3 is 15 residues. The CDR3 bases are TGTGCCAGCAGCCAAGTGCGGAGCTCCTACAATGAGCAGTTCTTC. It encodes CASSQVRSSYNEQFF.